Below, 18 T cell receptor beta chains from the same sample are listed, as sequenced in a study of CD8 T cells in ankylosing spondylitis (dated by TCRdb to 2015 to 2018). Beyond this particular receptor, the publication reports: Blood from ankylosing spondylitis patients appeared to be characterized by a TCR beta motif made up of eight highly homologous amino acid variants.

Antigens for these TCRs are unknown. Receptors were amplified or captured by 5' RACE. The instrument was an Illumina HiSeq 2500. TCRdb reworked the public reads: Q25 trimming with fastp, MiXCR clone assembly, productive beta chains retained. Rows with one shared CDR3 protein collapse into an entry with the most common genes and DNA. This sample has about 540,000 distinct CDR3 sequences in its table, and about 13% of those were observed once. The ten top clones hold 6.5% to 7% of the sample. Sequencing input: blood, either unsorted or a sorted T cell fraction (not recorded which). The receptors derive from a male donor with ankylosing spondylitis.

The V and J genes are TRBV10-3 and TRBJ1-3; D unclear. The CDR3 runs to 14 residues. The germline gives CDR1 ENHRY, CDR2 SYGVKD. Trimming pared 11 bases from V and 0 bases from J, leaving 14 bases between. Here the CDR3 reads CAAGRQSSGNTIYF. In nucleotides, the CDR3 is TGTGCCGCCGGCCGGCAGAGCTCTGGAAACACCATATATTTT.

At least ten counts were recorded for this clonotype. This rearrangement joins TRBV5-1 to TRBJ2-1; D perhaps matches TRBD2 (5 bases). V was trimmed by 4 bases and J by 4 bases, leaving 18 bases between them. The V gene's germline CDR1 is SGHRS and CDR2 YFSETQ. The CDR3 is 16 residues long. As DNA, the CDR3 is TGCGCCAGCAGCGCGGCCGGAGGTATCTTGTACAATGAGCAGTTCTTC. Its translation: CASSAAGGILYNEQFF.

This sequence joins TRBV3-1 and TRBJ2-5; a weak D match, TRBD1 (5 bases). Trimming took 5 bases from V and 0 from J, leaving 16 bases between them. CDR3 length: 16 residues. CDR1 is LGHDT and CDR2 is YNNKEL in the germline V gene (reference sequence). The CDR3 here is CASSSPPTEYQETQYF. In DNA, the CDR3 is TGTGCCAGCAGCAGCCCCCCGACAGAGTACCAAGAGACCCAGTACTTC.

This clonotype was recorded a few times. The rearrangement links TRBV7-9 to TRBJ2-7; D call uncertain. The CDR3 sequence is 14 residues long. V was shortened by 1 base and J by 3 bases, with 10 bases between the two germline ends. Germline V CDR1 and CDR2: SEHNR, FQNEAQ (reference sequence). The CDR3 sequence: CASSLEKTVYEQYF. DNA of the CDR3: TGTGCCAGCAGCTTAGAAAAGACGGTCTACGAGCAGTACTTC.

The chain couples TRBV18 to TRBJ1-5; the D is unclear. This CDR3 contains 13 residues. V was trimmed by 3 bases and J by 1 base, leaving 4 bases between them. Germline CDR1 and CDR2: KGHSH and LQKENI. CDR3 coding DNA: TGTGCCAGCTCACCCCAAAGCAATCAGCCCCAGCATTTT. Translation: CASSPQSNQPQHF.

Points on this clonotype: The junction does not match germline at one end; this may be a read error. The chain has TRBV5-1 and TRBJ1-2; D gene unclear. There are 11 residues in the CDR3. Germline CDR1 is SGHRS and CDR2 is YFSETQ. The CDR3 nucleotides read TGCGCCACCAGCGGATCCTATGGCTACACCTTC. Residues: CATSGSYGYTF.

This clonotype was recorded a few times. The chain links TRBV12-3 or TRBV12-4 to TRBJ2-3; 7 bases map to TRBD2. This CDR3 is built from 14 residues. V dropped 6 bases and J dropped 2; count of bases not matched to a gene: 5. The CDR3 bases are TGTGCCAGCAGACCGGGACTATACACAGATACGCAGTATTTT. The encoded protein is CASRPGLYTDTQYF.

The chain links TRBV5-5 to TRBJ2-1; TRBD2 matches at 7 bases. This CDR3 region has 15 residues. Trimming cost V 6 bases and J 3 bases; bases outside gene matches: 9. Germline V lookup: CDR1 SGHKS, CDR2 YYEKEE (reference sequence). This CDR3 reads CASIGLPGGYNEQFF. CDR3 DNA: TGTGCCAGCATCGGACTCCCGGGAGGCTACAATGAGCAGTTCTTC.

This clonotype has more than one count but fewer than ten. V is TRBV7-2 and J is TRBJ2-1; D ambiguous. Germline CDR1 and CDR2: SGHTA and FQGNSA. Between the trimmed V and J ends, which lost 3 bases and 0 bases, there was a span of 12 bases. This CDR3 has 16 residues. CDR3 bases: TGTGCCAGCAGCTTCAACAGCCCGAGCTCCTACAATGAGCAGTTCTTC. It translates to CASSFNSPSSYNEQFF.

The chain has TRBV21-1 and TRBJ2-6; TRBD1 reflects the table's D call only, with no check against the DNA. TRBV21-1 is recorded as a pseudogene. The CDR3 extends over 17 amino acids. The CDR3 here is CASSKDSGLSGANVLTF. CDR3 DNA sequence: TGTGCCAGCAGCAAAGACAGTGGGCTCTCTGGGGCCAACGTCCTGACTTTC.

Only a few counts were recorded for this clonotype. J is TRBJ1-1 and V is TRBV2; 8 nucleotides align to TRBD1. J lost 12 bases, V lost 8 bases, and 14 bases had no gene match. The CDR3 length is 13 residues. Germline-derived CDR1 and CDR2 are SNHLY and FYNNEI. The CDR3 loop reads CASRVSGGPLSFF. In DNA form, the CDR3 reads TGTGCCAGCCGCGTATCAGGGGGCCCCCTGTCTTTCTTT. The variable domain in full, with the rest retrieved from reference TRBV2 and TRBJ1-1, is EPEVTQTPSHQVTQMGQEVILRCVPISNHLYFYWYRQILGQKVEFLVSFYNNEISEKSEIFDDQFSVERPDGSNFTLKIRSTKLEDSAMYFCASRVSGGPLSFFGQGTRLTVV.

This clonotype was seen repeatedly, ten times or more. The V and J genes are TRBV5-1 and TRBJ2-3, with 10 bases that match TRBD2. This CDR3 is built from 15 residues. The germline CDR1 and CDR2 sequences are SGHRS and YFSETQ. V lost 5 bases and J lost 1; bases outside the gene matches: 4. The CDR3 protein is CASRQGTSGTDTQYF. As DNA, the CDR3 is TGCGCCAGCAGGCAGGGGACTAGCGGCACAGATACGCAGTATTTT. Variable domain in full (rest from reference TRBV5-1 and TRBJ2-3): KAGVTQTPRYLIKTRGQQVTLSCSPISGHRSVSWYQQTPGQGLQFLFEYFSETQRNKGNFPGRFSGRQFSNSRSEMNVSTLELGDSALYLCASRQGTSGTDTQYFGPGTRLTVL.

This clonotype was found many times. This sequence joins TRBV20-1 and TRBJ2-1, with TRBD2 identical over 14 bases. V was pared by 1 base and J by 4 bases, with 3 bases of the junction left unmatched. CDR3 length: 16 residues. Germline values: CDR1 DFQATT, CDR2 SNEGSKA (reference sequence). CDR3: CSARGTSGRIYNEQFF. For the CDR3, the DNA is TGCAGTGCTAGAGGGACTAGCGGGAGGATATACAATGAGCAGTTCTTC.

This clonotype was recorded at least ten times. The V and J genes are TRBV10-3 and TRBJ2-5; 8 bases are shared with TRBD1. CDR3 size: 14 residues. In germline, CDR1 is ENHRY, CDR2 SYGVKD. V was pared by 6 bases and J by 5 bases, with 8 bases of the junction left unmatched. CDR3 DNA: TGTGCCATCAGGGACAGGACAGGGCAGGAGACCCAGTACTTC. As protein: CAIRDRTGQETQYF.

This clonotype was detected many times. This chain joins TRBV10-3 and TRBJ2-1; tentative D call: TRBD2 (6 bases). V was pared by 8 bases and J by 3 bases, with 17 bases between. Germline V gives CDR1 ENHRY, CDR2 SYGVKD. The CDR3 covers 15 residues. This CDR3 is CAILDRDLGYNEQFF. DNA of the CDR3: TGTGCCATCCTAGACCGGGACTTGGGCTACAATGAGCAGTTCTTC.

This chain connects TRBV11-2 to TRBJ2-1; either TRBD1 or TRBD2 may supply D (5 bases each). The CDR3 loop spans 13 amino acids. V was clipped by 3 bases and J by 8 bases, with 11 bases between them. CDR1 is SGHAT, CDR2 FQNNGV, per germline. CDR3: CASSFGTADEQFF. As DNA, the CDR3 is TGTGCCAGCAGCTTCGGGACCGCGGATGAGCAGTTCTTC.

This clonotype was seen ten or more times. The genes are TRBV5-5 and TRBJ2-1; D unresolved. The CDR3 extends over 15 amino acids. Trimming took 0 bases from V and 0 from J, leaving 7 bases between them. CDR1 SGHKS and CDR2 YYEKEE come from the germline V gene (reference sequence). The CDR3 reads CASSLDGRSYNEQFF. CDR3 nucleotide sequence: TGTGCCAGCAGCTTGGACGGCCGCTCCTACAATGAGCAGTTCTTC.

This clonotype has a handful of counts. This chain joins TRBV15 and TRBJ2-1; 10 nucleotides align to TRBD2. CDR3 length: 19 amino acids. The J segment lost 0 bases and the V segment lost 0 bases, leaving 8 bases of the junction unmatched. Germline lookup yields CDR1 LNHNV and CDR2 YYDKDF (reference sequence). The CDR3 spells CATSRDQEAGGLSYNEQFF. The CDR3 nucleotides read TGTGCCACCAGCAGAGATCAGGAAGCGGGAGGGCTCTCCTACAATGAGCAGTTCTTC.